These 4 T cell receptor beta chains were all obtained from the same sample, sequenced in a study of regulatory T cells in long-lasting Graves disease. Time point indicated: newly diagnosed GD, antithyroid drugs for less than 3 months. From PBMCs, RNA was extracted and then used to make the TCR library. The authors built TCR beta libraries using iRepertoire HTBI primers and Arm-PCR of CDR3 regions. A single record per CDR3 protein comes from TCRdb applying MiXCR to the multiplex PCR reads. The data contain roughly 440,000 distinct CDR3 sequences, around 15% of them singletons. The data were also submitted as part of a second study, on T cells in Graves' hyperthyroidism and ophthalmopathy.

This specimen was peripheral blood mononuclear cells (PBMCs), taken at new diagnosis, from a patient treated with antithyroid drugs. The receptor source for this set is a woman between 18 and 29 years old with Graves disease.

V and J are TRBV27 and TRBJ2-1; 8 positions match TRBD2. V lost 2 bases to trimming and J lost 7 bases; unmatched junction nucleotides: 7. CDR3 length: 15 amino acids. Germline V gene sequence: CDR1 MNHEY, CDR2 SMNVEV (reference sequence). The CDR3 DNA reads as TGTGCCAGCAGTTTAGAACTCGGACTAGCTAATGAGCAGTTCTTC. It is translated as CASSLELGLANEQFF.

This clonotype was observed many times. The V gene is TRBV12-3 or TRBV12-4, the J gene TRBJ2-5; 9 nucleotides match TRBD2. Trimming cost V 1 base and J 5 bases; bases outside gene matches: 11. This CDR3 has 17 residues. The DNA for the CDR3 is TGTGCCAGCAGTTTAGGTTTGTTAGCGGGGGTCGGGGAGACCCAGTACTTC. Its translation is CASSLGLLAGVGETQYF.

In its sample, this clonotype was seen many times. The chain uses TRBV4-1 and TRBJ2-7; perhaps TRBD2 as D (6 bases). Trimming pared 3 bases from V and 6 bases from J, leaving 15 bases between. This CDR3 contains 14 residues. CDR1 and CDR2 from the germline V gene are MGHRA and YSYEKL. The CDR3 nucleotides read TGCGCCAGCAGCCAGTCATCGGGAGTTGGCGAGCAGTACTTC. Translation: CASSQSSGVGEQYF.

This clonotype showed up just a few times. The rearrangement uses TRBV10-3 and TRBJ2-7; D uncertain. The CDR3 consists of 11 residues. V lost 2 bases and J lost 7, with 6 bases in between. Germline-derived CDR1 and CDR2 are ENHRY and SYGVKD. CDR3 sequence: CAISELSEQYF. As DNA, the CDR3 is TGTGCCATCAGTGAGCTATCTGAGCAGTACTTC.